Listed below are T cell receptor beta chains from one sample, sequenced in a study of blood T cell repertoires in COVID-19. The method was immunoSEQ multiplex PCR; TCRdb's version includes in-frame clones alone and lacks a portion of them. This table has more than 200,000 clones, about 90% appearing once. Sequencing was done on a sample of PBMCs or T cells enriched from blood (not recorded which). These receptors all stem from a woman aged 25 to 39 with acute COVID-19. Both conserved end residues are part of each CDR3. D genes are given only for firm matches. Clone size is given for some rows only: seen once, a few or many times, or a class if the clone is expanded.

CDR3: CAWMRGGWDTEAFF
DNA: TGTGCCTGGATGAGGGGGGGCTGGGACACTGAAGCTTTCTTT
J: TRBJ1-1
D: .
size: .
V: TRBV30

CDR3: CASSPGSTPSGYTF
DNA: TGTGCCAGCAGTCCGGGGTCAACTCCCTCTGGCTACACCTTC
J: TRBJ1-2
D: .
size: .
V: TRBV5-4

CDR3: CASSGRTARQETQYF
DNA: TGTGCCAGCAGCGGGAGGACGGCGCGCCAAGAGACCCAGTACTTC
J: TRBJ2-5
D: .
size: .
V: TRBV7-9

CDR3: CASSLGPQETQYF
DNA: TGCGCCAGCAGCTTGGGGCCCCAGGAGACCCAGTACTTC
J: TRBJ2-5
D: .
size: once
V: TRBV5-1

CDR3: CASSRTGGSGANVLTF
DNA: TGTGCCAGCAGCCGTACGGGGGGCTCTGGGGCCAACGTCCTGACTTTC
J: TRBJ2-6
D: TRBD2
size: once
V: TRBV3-1/TRBV3-2

CDR3: CASGTSGETDTQYF
DNA: TGCGCCAGCGGGACTAGCGGGGAGACAGATACGCAGTATTTT
J: TRBJ2-3
D: TRBD2
size: .
V: TRBV10-1

CDR3: CASSPTGWQFF
DNA: TGTGCCAGCAGCCCAACGGGATGGCAGTTCTTC
J: TRBJ2-1
D: .
size: .
V: TRBV7-2

CDR3: CASSLGTSNQPQHF
DNA: TGTGCCAGTAGTCTGGGGACAAGCAATCAGCCCCAGCATTTT
J: TRBJ1-5
D: .
size: .
V: TRBV19

CDR3: CASSSLGTGGNYGYTF
DNA: TGTGCCAGCAGCTCATTAGGGACAGGGGGAAACTATGGCTACACCTTC
J: TRBJ1-2
D: TRBD1
size: .
V: TRBV7-2

CDR3: CASGRRDQPQHF
DNA: TGTGCCAGCGGGAGACGGGATCAGCCCCAGCATTTT
J: TRBJ1-5
D: .
size: .
V: TRBV19

CDR3: CASSQDPDGGNYGYTF
DNA: TGCGCCAGCAGCCAAGATCCCGACGGAGGCAACTATGGCTACACCTTC
J: TRBJ1-2
D: .
size: .
V: TRBV4-1

CDR3: CASSLAGGARGGNEQFF
DNA: TGTGCCAGCAGCTTAGCGGGTGGTGCTAGAGGGGGCAATGAGCAGTTCTTC
J: TRBJ2-1
D: .
size: .
V: TRBV7-8

CDR3: CATKARGTDATQYF
DNA: TGCGCCACCAAAGCAAGGGGGACAGACGCGACCCAGTACTTC
J: TRBJ2-5
D: TRBD1
size: .
V: TRBV5-1

CDR3: CASSRQQSGNQPQHF
DNA: TGTGCCAGTAGTCGACAGCAAAGCGGCAATCAGCCCCAGCATTTT
J: TRBJ1-5
D: .
size: .
V: TRBV19

CDR3: CASSQDSSGGYQETQYF
DNA: TGCGCCAGCAGCCAAGATTCCAGCGGGGGGTACCAAGAGACCCAGTACTTC
J: TRBJ2-5
D: TRBD2
size: .
V: TRBV4-3

CDR3: CASSLGTGHFGTEAFF
DNA: TGCGCCAGCAGCTTGGGGACAGGGCATTTTGGCACTGAAGCTTTCTTT
J: TRBJ1-1
D: TRBD1
size: once
V: TRBV5-1

CDR3: CASSWDRVNEQYF
DNA: TGTGCCAGCAGCTGGGACAGGGTTAACGAGCAGTACTTC
J: TRBJ2-7
D: TRBD1
size: .
V: TRBV28

CDR3: CASSLLDSLMNTEAFF
DNA: TGCGCCAGCAGCTTGTTGGACAGCCTTATGAACACTGAAGCTTTCTTT
J: TRBJ1-1
D: .
size: .
V: TRBV5-1

CDR3: CAWSYPRGNYGYTF
DNA: TGTGCCTGGAGTTACCCCCGAGGGAACTATGGCTACACCTTC
J: TRBJ1-2
D: .
size: once
V: TRBV30

CDR3: CASSPTGGVSGYTF
DNA: TGTGCCAGCTCACCTACAGGGGGCGTCAGCGGCTACACCTTC
J: TRBJ1-2
D: TRBD1
size: .
V: TRBV18

CDR3: CASSGGQDATDTQYF
DNA: TGTGCCAGCAGTGGCGGACAGGACGCCACAGATACGCAGTATTTT
J: TRBJ2-3
D: TRBD1
size: .
V: TRBV5-4

CDR3: CASSIGLSYNSPLHF
DNA: TGTGCCAGTAGTATAGGTCTCAGCTATAATTCACCCCTCCACTTT
J: TRBJ1-6
D: .
size: .
V: TRBV19

CDR3: CASSFGGLREQFF
DNA: TGTGCCAGCAGTTTCGGGGGGTTAAGAGAGCAGTTCTTC
J: TRBJ2-1
D: TRBD2
size: once
V: TRBV12-3/TRBV12-4

CDR3: CASSDTSGVKEQYF
DNA: TGCGCCAGCAGTGACACTTCGGGGGTCAAGGAGCAGTACTTC
J: TRBJ2-7
D: .
size: .
V: TRBV10-2

CDR3: CAILSFERGLDGADTQYF
DNA: TGTGCCATCCTGAGCTTTGAGAGGGGACTAGATGGGGCAGATACGCAGTATTTT
J: TRBJ2-3
D: .
size: .
V: TRBV12-1

CDR3: CASSTRTGPYNEQFF
DNA: TGTGCCAGCAGCACTCGGACAGGTCCCTACAATGAGCAGTTCTTC
J: TRBJ2-1
D: TRBD1
size: few
V: TRBV11-3

CDR3: CSVSGGTYNEQFF
DNA: TGCAGCGTTAGCGGGGGGACTTACAATGAGCAGTTCTTC
J: TRBJ2-1
D: TRBD2
size: .
V: TRBV29-1

CDR3: CASSPGEPGNTIYF
DNA: TGTGCCAGCAGCCCCGGGGAACCTGGAAACACCATATATTTT
J: TRBJ1-3
D: .
size: .
V: TRBV27

CDR3: CASSYGGGGDEQYF
DNA: TGTGCCAGCAGTTACGGGGGCGGGGGGGACGAGCAGTACTTC
J: TRBJ2-7
D: TRBD2
size: .
V: TRBV6-2/TRBV6-3

CDR3: CASSGSPNQPQHF
DNA: TGTGCCAGCTCCGGGAGCCCGAATCAGCCCCAGCATTTT
J: TRBJ1-5
D: .
size: .
V: TRBV6-5

CDR3: CASRGGQGRSPLHF
DNA: TGTGCCAGCAGGGGAGGACAGGGTCGTTCACCCCTCCACTTT
J: TRBJ1-6
D: TRBD1
size: many
V: TRBV28

CDR3: CASSQGPYNMNTEAFF
DNA: TGCGCCAGCAGCCAAGGGCCGTACAACATGAACACTGAAGCTTTCTTT
J: TRBJ1-1
D: .
size: .
V: TRBV4-3

CDR3: CATRGGQTTGELFF
DNA: TGTGCCACCAGAGGGGGCCAAACAACCGGGGAGCTGTTTTTT
J: TRBJ2-2
D: TRBD1
size: .
V: TRBV5-6

CDR3: CSVDKGLDGYTF
DNA: TGCAGCGTTGATAAGGGGCTGGATGGCTACACCTTC
J: TRBJ1-2
D: .
size: .
V: TRBV29-1

CDR3: CASSRGGNTEAFF
DNA: TGTGCCAGCAGCCGGGGGGGGAACACTGAAGCTTTCTTT
J: TRBJ1-1
D: .
size: .
V: TRBV11-3

CDR3: CASSLTGRTNGYTF
DNA: TGTGCCAGCAGCTTAACAGGGAGAACTAATGGCTACACCTTC
J: TRBJ1-2
D: .
size: .
V: TRBV11-1

CDR3: CASSLSGHYTDTQYF
DNA: TGTGCCAGCAGTCTTTCGGGACACTACACAGATACGCAGTATTTT
J: TRBJ2-3
D: .
size: .
V: TRBV2

CDR3: CAWSRNRGNYGGYTF
DNA: TGTGCCTGGAGTAGGAACAGGGGGAACTATGGTGGCTACACCTTC
J: TRBJ1-2
D: TRBD1
size: .
V: TRBV30

CDR3: CASKGGLGQPQHF
DNA: TGTGCCAGCAAAGGGGGTCTCGGTCAGCCCCAGCATTTT
J: TRBJ1-5
D: .
size: .
V: TRBV28

CDR3: CASSRPRDRAHEQYF
DNA: TGTGCCAGCAGCCGTCCCCGGGACAGGGCCCACGAGCAGTACTTC
J: TRBJ2-7
D: TRBD1
size: .
V: TRBV7-2

CDR3: CASSPLAGGPYNEQFF
DNA: TGTGCCAGCAGCCCGTTAGCGGGGGGGCCCTACAATGAGCAGTTCTTC
J: TRBJ2-1
D: TRBD2
size: .
V: TRBV7-2

CDR3: CASSPLQGPYEQYF
DNA: TGTGCCAGCAGTCCCCTACAGGGCCCCTACGAGCAGTACTTC
J: TRBJ2-7
D: .
size: .
V: TRBV28

CDR3: CASQGAGLGEKLFF
DNA: TGTGCCAGCCAGGGGGCGGGCTTGGGTGAAAAACTGTTTTTT
J: TRBJ1-4
D: TRBD1
size: .
V: TRBV6-5

CDR3: CASSQSGYGYTF
DNA: TGTGCCAGCAGTCAGAGCGGCTATGGCTACACCTTC
J: TRBJ1-2
D: .
size: .
V: TRBV6-5

CDR3: CASSPEIGSDEKLFF
DNA: TGTGCCAGCTCACCGGAAATCGGAAGCGACGAAAAACTGTTTTTT
J: TRBJ1-4
D: .
size: .
V: TRBV18

CDR3: CASSLGGSITQYF
DNA: TGTGCCAGCAGCTTAGGCGGGTCAATCACGCAGTATTTT
J: TRBJ2-3
D: .
size: .
V: TRBV7-2

CDR3: CASSSDRGTGNTIYF
DNA: TGTGCCAGTAGTTCGGACAGGGGAACTGGAAACACCATATATTTT
J: TRBJ1-3
D: TRBD1
size: .
V: TRBV19

CDR3: CASSLVGAGGTEAFF
DNA: TGTGCCAGCAGCTTAGTGGGGGCAGGGGGCACTGAAGCTTTCTTT
J: TRBJ1-1
D: TRBD1
size: .
V: TRBV7-6

CDR3: CASMGRGYGYTF
DNA: TGTGCCAGCATGGGGAGGGGCTATGGCTACACCTTC
J: TRBJ1-2
D: .
size: .
V: TRBV2

CDR3: CASNVGGSTGELFF
DNA: TGTGCCAGCAATGTTGGCGGTTCGACCGGGGAGCTGTTTTTT
J: TRBJ2-2
D: .
size: .
V: TRBV6-6

CDR3: CASSPIAGGNYEQYF
DNA: TGTGCCAGCAGCCCTATAGCGGGGGGCAATTACGAGCAGTACTTC
J: TRBJ2-7
D: TRBD2
size: .
V: TRBV7-9

CDR3: CASSRDRGNQPQHF
DNA: TGTGCCAGCAGCCGCGACAGGGGAAATCAGCCCCAGCATTTT
J: TRBJ1-5
D: TRBD1
size: .
V: TRBV7-8

CDR3: CASSLNKGAYEQYF
DNA: TGTGCCAGCAGTCTTAATAAGGGGGCCTACGAGCAGTACTTC
J: TRBJ2-7
D: .
size: .
V: TRBV28

CDR3: CASSIGQESTDTQYF
DNA: TGCGCCAGCAGCATAGGACAGGAAAGCACAGATACGCAGTATTTT
J: TRBJ2-3
D: TRBD1
size: .
V: TRBV5-1

CDR3: CASSAGGMNTEAFF
DNA: TGTGCCAGCAGCGCAGGGGGCATGAACACTGAAGCTTTCTTT
J: TRBJ1-1
D: TRBD1
size: .
V: TRBV7-3